A single sample is the source of the 30 T cell receptor beta chains below, sequenced in a study of Ad26.COV2.S vaccination and SARS-CoV-2 variants (dated by TCRdb to the early 2020s). Interpreted using the paper, the treatment or condition label stands for: roughly 19 received Ad26.COV2.S at low or high dose, single or two shots; 5 received placebo; per-sample allocation not given. Repertoires of vaccine and placebo recipients were sequenced from samples collected on day 63 after the first injection. The library relied on the immunoSEQ multiplex PCR assay. TCRdb mirrors the immuneACCESS table, restricted to in-frame sequences. Some clones are absent from its copies; in checked studies, under half trace to an unresolved V gene, and the reason for the others is unknown. Recorded for this sample are approximately 300,000 clones; around four fifths of them occurred a single time. Jointly, the top ten make up 2.1% of the sample.

Sequencing used peripheral blood, obtained in a trial of Ad26.COV2.S vaccine versus placebo. The receptors were gathered from a person aged 18 to 65 who received the Ad26.COV2.S COVID-19 vaccine or a placebo.

The sample holds one count of this clone. The J gene is TRBJ2-3, the V gene TRBV4-2; D perhaps matches TRBD2 (5 bases). Trimming pared 6 bases from V and 6 bases from J, leaving 13 bases between. The CDR3 spans 13 residues. Germline V gene data show CDR1 as LGHNA and CDR2 as YNFKEQ. The CDR3 region has the DNA TGTGCCAGCAGTCGGGATTTCGGGGATACGCAGTATTTT. Translating gives CASSRDFGDTQYF.

This chain uses TRBV19 with TRBJ2-3; D is perhaps TRBD2 (5 bases). V was clipped by 4 bases and J by 0 bases, with 11 bases between them. The CDR3 spans 15 residues. CDR1 is LNHDA and CDR2 is SQIVND in the germline V gene (reference sequence). CDR3 amino acids: CASSNGELSTDTQYF. CDR3 DNA sequence: TGTGCCAGTAGTAACGGGGAACTAAGCACAGATACGCAGTATTTT.

The chain has TRBV3-1 (or the pseudogene TRBV3-2) and TRBJ2-3; D is uncertain. V was cut by 4 bases and J by 0 bases, with 2 bases left in between. Germline V CDR1 and CDR2: LGHDT, YNNKEL (reference sequence). This CDR3 contains 12 residues. CDR3 sequence: CASSPSTDTQYF. In DNA, the CDR3 is TGTGCCAGCAGCCCAAGCACAGATACGCAGTATTTT.

To note about this clone: This may come from a read error, since a much larger clone is one base off. Other nucleotide sequences in the sample specify the same CDR3. The rearrangement links TRBV6-5 to TRBJ2-2, with D possibly being TRBD1 (6 bases). The CDR3 is 12 amino acids. Per the germline V gene, CDR1 is MNHEY and CDR2 is SVGAGI. Trimming stripped 2 bases from V and 8 bases from J, with 6 bases between. The CDR3 region is CASSYRGGELFF. The CDR3, as DNA: TGTGCCAGCAGTTACAGGGGGGGGGAGCTGTTTTTT.

The V call is TRBV5-1, the J call TRBJ1-2, with TRBD1 matching over 10 bases. The germline V gene encodes CDR1 SGHRS and CDR2 YFSETQ. The CDR3 consists of 16 residues. J was trimmed by 4 bases and V by 0 bases; bases with no gene match: 6. CDR3 in amino acids: CASSLDRDRGGYGYTF. The CDR3 region has the DNA TGCGCCAGCAGCTTGGACAGGGACAGGGGAGGCTATGGCTACACCTTC.

The chain uses TRBV6-6 and TRBJ1-3, with a possible D match to TRBD1 (5 bases). This CDR3 is 15 amino acids long. In germline, CDR1 is MNHNY, CDR2 SVGAGI (reference sequence). Trimming cost V 8 bases and J 1 base, with 15 bases left between them. Here the CDR3 DNA reads TGTGCCAGCGGCTATGATTGGGGGTCTGGAAACACCATATATTTT. Encoded protein: CASGYDWGSGNTIYF.

The chain is built from TRBV18 and TRBJ1-3; TRBD1 might be the D (6 bases). Trimming pared 6 bases from V and 0 bases from J, leaving 15 bases between. This CDR3 has 16 amino acids. Germline assignment: CDR1 KGHSH and CDR2 LQKENI. The CDR3 reads CASSLDSQDSGNTIYF. The CDR3 DNA reads as TGTGCCAGCTCGTTGGACAGCCAGGACTCTGGAAACACCATATATTTT.

J is TRBJ1-1 and V is TRBV11-2; D uncertain. With 8 bases removed from V and 4 bases from J, the gap between germline ends came to 17 bases. The CDR3 has 14 residues. Germline V gene sequence: CDR1 SGHAT, CDR2 FQNNGV. CDR3 residues: CASGQAARSTEAFF. CDR3 DNA: TGTGCCAGCGGCCAGGCGGCTAGGAGCACTGAAGCTTTCTTT.

The table lists this clone with a count of one. Here the CDR3 DNA reads TGTGCCAGCAGCCGCCTCCGGGGTGAGCCCCAGCATTTT. Translation: CASSRLRGEPQHF. The rearrangement links TRBV28 to TRBJ1-5, with D uncertain. Germline loops: CDR1 MDHEN, CDR2 SYDVKM. The CDR3 covers 13 residues. Between the trimmed V and J ends, which lost 6 bases and 8 bases, there was a span of 14 bases. Full variable domain (remainder filled in from reference TRBV28 and TRBJ1-5): DVKVTQSSRYLVKRTGEKVFLECVQDMDHENMFWYRQDPGLGLRLIYFSYDVKMKEKGDIPEGYSVSREKKERFSLILESASTNQTSMYLCASSRLRGEPQHFGDGTRLSIL.

This chain links TRBV28 with TRBJ1-1, with D tentatively TRBD1 (6 bases). The length of the CDR3 is 15 residues. Trimming removed 3 bases at V and 4 bases at J, with 15 bases between. Per germline, CDR1 MDHEN and CDR2 SYDVKM. CDR3 DNA sequence: TGTGCCAGCAGTTTGTCAGGGGCTGGGGGCACTGAAGCTTTCTTT. Translation gives CASSLSGAGGTEAFF.

The genes are TRBV12-5 and TRBJ1-1; D possibly corresponds to TRBD1 (6 bases). The V gene lost 6 bases and the J gene lost 0 bases, with 14 bases spanning the gap. The CDR3 is made up of 15 amino acids. Germline V CDR1 and CDR2: LGHNT, FRNRAP. The chain's CDR3 is CASGPRGALNTEAFF. The CDR3 nucleotides are TGTGCTAGTGGCCCCCGGGGGGCCTTGAACACTGAAGCTTTCTTT. The full variable domain, completed using reference TRBV12-5 and TRBJ1-1, is DARVTQTPRHKVTEMGQEVTMRCQPILGHNTVFWYRQTMMQGLELLAYFRNRAPLDDSGMPKDRFSAEMPDATLATLKIQPSEPRDSAVYFCASGPRGALNTEAFFGQGTRLTVV.

DNA for the CDR3: TGTGCCAGCAGCCAATTTGACAGGGTGACGAATGGCTACACCTTC. Protein product: CASSQFDRVTNGYTF. The V call is TRBV3-1 (or the pseudogene TRBV3-2), the J call TRBJ1-2, with 7 bases identical to TRBD1. The CDR3 covers 15 residues. V dropped 2 bases and J dropped 6; count of bases not matched to a gene: 9. CDR1 and CDR2 from the germline V gene are LGHDT and YNNKEL (reference sequence).

The chain joins TRBV5-1 to TRBJ1-1; weak D call: TRBD1 (6 bases). The CDR3 runs 15 residues. Germline V gives CDR1 SGHRS, CDR2 YFSETQ. Trimming shortened V by 0 bases and J by 5 bases, and 14 bases separated the two germline ends. CDR3 sequence reads: CASSLAGGRGTEAFF. The DNA for the CDR3 is TGCGCCAGCAGCTTGGCCGGGGGGCGTGGTACTGAAGCTTTCTTT.

This clone was seen more than once but under ten times. The chain joins TRBV7-9 to TRBJ1-6; D might be TRBD1 (5 bases). CDR1 is SEHNR and CDR2 is FQNEAQ in the germline V gene (reference sequence). The CDR3 loop spans 16 amino acids. The ends were cut back, 3 bases at V and 9 bases at J, with 18 bases in the middle. The CDR3 DNA follows: TGTGCCAGCAGCTTGAACGGGGACGGTCGATTTTCACCCCTCCACTTT. Protein: CASSLNGDGRFSPLHF.

The chain carries TRBV5-4 and TRBJ2-5; 9 bases fit TRBD2. This CDR3 is built from 17 residues. Trimming cost V 4 bases and J 0 bases; bases outside gene matches: 10. Germline CDR1 and CDR2: SGHNT and YYREEE (reference sequence). The CDR3 region has the DNA TGTGCCAGCAGCCCCCTTGGCGGGGGGGAGTACCAAGAGACCCAGTACTTC. This gives the protein CASSPLGGGEYQETQYF.

This clone was seen a single time. The rearrangement uses TRBV27 and TRBJ2-3; 7 nucleotides match TRBD2. The CDR3 is made up of 12 amino acids. Germline V gene sequence: CDR1 MNHEY, CDR2 SMNVEV (reference sequence). Trimming at V came to 7 bases and at J to 7 bases, leaving 5 bases not matched to a gene. The CDR3 DNA reads as TGTGCCAGCACTCCGGGGGGTAATACGCAGTATTTT. It translates to CASTPGGNTQYF.

The chain joins TRBV28 to TRBJ2-1, with D tentatively TRBD1 or TRBD2 (7 bases each). V shed 7 bases and J shed 4 bases, with 17 bases lying between them. The CDR3 covers 15 residues. Germline values: CDR1 MDHEN, CDR2 SYDVKM. CDR3 nucleotide sequence: TGTGCCAGCACTCCAGGGGGGGGGAAATACAATGAGCAGTTCTTC. Its translation is CASTPGGGKYNEQFF.

The chain recombines TRBV2 with TRBJ2-7, with D unresolved. Looked up from germline, CDR1 is SNHLY and CDR2 is FYNNEI. V lost 2 bases and J 2 bases, leaving 4 bases between the germline ends. This CDR3 has 12 amino acids. The CDR3 bases are TGTGCCAGCAGTGAAAACCCCTACGAGCAGTACTTC. Residues: CASSENPYEQYF.

The rearrangement joins TRBV5-6 to TRBJ1-5; D possibly corresponds to TRBD1 (5 bases). Trimming took off 2 bases at V and 0 bases at J, with 12 bases between the two ends. The CDR3 has 16 amino acids. The germline CDR1 and CDR2 sequences are SGHDT and YYEEEE. The CDR3 sequence is CASSFWGIDSNQPQHF. CDR3 in DNA: TGTGCCAGCAGCTTTTGGGGGATCGATAGCAATCAGCCCCAGCATTTT.

The chain is built from TRBV9 and TRBJ1-2, with TRBD1 matching 8 bases. CDR3 length equals 15 residues. Germline trimming cut 3 bases from V and 4 bases from J; bases unmatched to any gene: 8. Germline CDR1 is SGDLS and CDR2 is YYNGEE. The CDR3 coding sequence is TGTGCCAGCAGCGACGACCCGGACAGGGCCTATGGCTACACCTTC. It specifies CASSDDPDRAYGYTF.

This clone occurred once. DNA of the CDR3: TGTGCCAGCAGTGCATTGGGGGGCTATAATTCACCCCTCCACTTT. It translates to CASSALGGYNSPLHF. The chain combines TRBV25-1 with TRBJ1-6; TRBD1 is a possible D gene (5 bases). The V and J ends lost 4 bases and 3 bases respectively, with 10 bases between them. The CDR3 covers 15 residues. Germline CDR1 is MGHDK and CDR2 is SYGVNS.

This chain connects TRBV7-2 to TRBJ1-4; 10 positions agree with TRBD1. The V gene's germline CDR1 is SGHTA and CDR2 FQGNSA. The CDR3 loop spans 18 amino acids. V trimming: 4 bases; J trimming: 8 bases; junction bases outside the gene matches: 16. CDR3 nucleotide sequence: TGTGCCAGCAGCTCAAACCGCCGTTGGGACAGGGGTTTCGAAAAACTGTTTTTT. Its protein is CASSSNRRWDRGFEKLFF. Variable domain in full (rest from reference TRBV7-2 and TRBJ1-4): GAGVSQSPSNKVTEKGKDVELRCDPISGHTALYWYRQSLGQGLEFLIYFQGNSAPDKSGLPSDRFSAERTGGSVSTLTIQRTQQEDSAVYLCASSSNRRWDRGFEKLFFGSGTQLSVL.

J is TRBJ1-5 and V is TRBV28; D remains unclear. The CDR3 totals 13 residues. CDR1 and CDR2 (germline): MDHEN, SYDVKM. V dropped 5 bases and J dropped 8 bases, with 13 bases sitting between them. The CDR3 DNA follows: TGTGCCAGCAGTCCTCTCGTGTGGGAGCCCCAGCATTTT. It is translated as CASSPLVWEPQHF. The full variable domain, in which reference TRBV28 and TRBJ1-5 provide the parts outside the CDR3, is DVKVTQSSRYLVKRTGEKVFLECVQDMDHENMFWYRQDPGLGLRLIYFSYDVKMKEKGDIPEGYSVSREKKERFSLILESASTNQTSMYLCASSPLVWEPQHFGDGTRLSIL.

This rearrangement joins TRBV7-8 to TRBJ2-4; D gene unclear. Germline V lookup: CDR1 SGHVS, CDR2 FQNEAQ. The V end lost 2 bases, the J end lost 9 bases, and 14 bases lay between the germline ends. This CDR3 region has 14 residues. In DNA, the CDR3 is TGTGCCAGCAGCTTAATTGGGCAGCAGCCCATTCAGTACTTC. It translates to CASSLIGQQPIQYF.

The V call is TRBV5-4, the J call TRBJ1-3; D is possibly TRBD1 (5 bases). Germline CDR1 SGHNT, CDR2 YYREEE (reference sequence). This CDR3 contains 19 residues. Trimming took off 0 bases at V and 0 bases at J, with 19 bases between the two ends. DNA for the CDR3: TGTGCCAGCAGCTTGGTAGGGGTTGGGGTACAAGCCTCTGGAAACACCATATATTTT. Amino acid sequence: CASSLVGVGVQASGNTIYF. Together with reference TRBV5-4 and TRBJ1-3, the CDR3 gives the full variable domain: ETGVTQSPTHLIKTRGQQVTLRCSSQSGHNTVSWYQQALGQGPQFIFQYYREEENGRGNFPPRFSGLQFPNYSSELNVNALELDDSALYLCASSLVGVGVQASGNTIYFGEGSWLTVV.

Here the CDR3 reads CASTRGGGNTIYF. CDR3 nucleotides: TGTGCCAGCACCCGGGGTGGTGGAAACACCATATATTTT. The V call is TRBV6-5, the J call TRBJ1-3, with no clear D. The CDR3 is made up of 13 amino acids. Germline V gives CDR1 MNHEY, CDR2 SVGAGI. Trimming stripped 7 bases from V and 3 bases from J, with 10 bases between.

This chain joins TRBV6-1 and TRBJ2-4; a possible D gene is TRBD2 (6 bases). CDR1 is MNHNS and CDR2 is SASEGT in the germline V gene. V lost 1 base to trimming and J lost 0 bases, with 7 bases between them. The CDR3 is 15 amino acids. CDR3 DNA sequence: TGTGCCAGCAGTGAAGGGGGACTAGCCAAAAACATTCAGTACTTC. This translates into CASSEGGLAKNIQYF.

This clone showed up just a few times. The chain recombines TRBV11-3 with TRBJ1-1; no clear D gene. This CDR3 has 13 amino acids. The V end lost 3 bases, the J end lost 2 bases, and 7 bases lay between the germline ends. CDR1 SGHNT and CDR2 YENEEA come from the germline V gene. CDR3 amino acids: CASSLNRNTEAFF. The CDR3 DNA is TGTGCCAGCAGCTTGAACAGAAACACTGAAGCTTTCTTT.

The chain employs TRBV2 and TRBJ1-2; the D is unclear. The ends were cut back, 8 bases at V and 0 bases at J, with 13 bases in the middle. CDR1 and CDR2 (germline): SNHLY, FYNNEI. There are 14 residues in the CDR3. CDR3 nucleotides: TGTGCCAGCGCTCTTAGCCGGGCTAACTATGGCTACACCTTC. It codes for CASALSRANYGYTF.

This chain joins TRBV27 and TRBJ2-2, with D tentatively TRBD1 or TRBD2 (6 bases each). This CDR3 has 16 residues. Trimming left V 3 bases short and J 1 base short, with 12 bases between. Per germline, CDR1 MNHEY and CDR2 SMNVEV (reference sequence). The CDR3 DNA reads as TGTGCCAGCAGTTTTTTAGGGGGGCTGAACACCGGGGAGCTGTTTTTT. Translated: CASSFLGGLNTGELFF.